Below, 10 T cell receptor beta chains from the same sample are listed, as sequenced in a study of shared clonotypes between healthy human individuals. Some clones are missing from TCRdb's copy, which holds only in-frame ones; the method was immunoSEQ multiplex PCR. The sample carries 470,000 or so clones, approximately 80% recorded once. Sequenced material: PBMCs. The receptor source for this set is a woman aged 40 to 50 in good health. Some clones in this sample may be carry-over from other donors' samples.

The V and J genes are TRBV19 and TRBJ2-1, with 7 bases that match TRBD2. Germline V gives CDR1 LNHDA, CDR2 SQIVND (reference sequence). V lost 3 bases to trimming and J lost 7 bases; unmatched junction nucleotides: 6. This CDR3 contains 14 residues. The CDR3 DNA sequence: TGTGCCAGTAGTATTTCGGGAGGCAATAATGAGCAGTTCTTC. Protein product: CASSISGGNNEQFF.

As regards this clone: Other DNA sequences from this sample encode an identical CDR3 as well. V is TRBV7-9 and J is TRBJ2-3, with D possibly TRBD2 on 5 matching bases. Germline-derived CDR1 and CDR2 are SEHNR and FQNEAQ (reference sequence). The CDR3 sequence is 15 residues long. The V end was cut by 2 bases, the J end by 0 bases, with 9 bases between. The DNA of the CDR3 is TGTGCCAGCAGCTTACTCGGGGAGAGCACAGATACGCAGTATTTT. Protein: CASSLLGESTDTQYF.

This clone was recorded a few times. The chain combines TRBV6-5 with TRBJ2-3; 8 bases match TRBD1. The CDR3 loop spans 16 amino acids. Germline CDR1 is MNHEY and CDR2 is SVGAGI. Germline trimming cut 0 bases from V and 4 bases from J; bases unmatched to any gene: 6. Here the CDR3 DNA reads TGTGCCAGCAGTTACTCGGCAGGGGGCAGGTCAGATACGCAGTATTTT. It yields the protein CASSYSAGGRSDTQYF.

In this sample, this clone turned up many times. Distinct nucleotide sequences in the sample also encode this CDR3. The V call is TRBV18, the J call TRBJ2-5; no definite D call. With 1 base removed from V and 2 bases from J, the gap between germline ends came to 2 bases. The CDR3 consists of 12 residues. The germline V gene encodes CDR1 KGHSH and CDR2 LQKENI. The CDR3 protein is CASSPRQETQYF. The CDR3 DNA follows: TGTGCCAGCTCACCACGACAAGAGACCCAGTACTTC.

CDR3 bases: TGTGCCAGCAGTGACTCGATTGAGACAGGGAGAGCTTTCTTT. Its translation is CASSDSIETGRAFF. This sequence joins TRBV6-1 and TRBJ1-1, with TRBD1 identical over 7 bases. Germline trimming cut 3 bases from V and 10 bases from J; bases unmatched to any gene: 11. Germline CDR1 and CDR2: MNHNS and SASEGT. This CDR3 is built from 14 residues.

The rearrangement uses TRBV28 and TRBJ2-7; 10 nucleotides agree with TRBD1. The CDR3 loop spans 14 amino acids. Germline V gene lookup returns CDR1 MDHEN and CDR2 SYDVKM. V dropped 7 bases and J dropped 2; count of bases not matched to a gene: 5. The CDR3 here is CASTPGQGTYEQYF. CDR3 nucleotides: TGTGCCAGCACCCCGGGACAGGGGACCTACGAGCAGTACTTC.

The V and J genes are TRBV11-2 and TRBJ2-3; the D is unclear. The CDR3 spans 13 residues. V lost 1 base to trimming and J lost 8 bases, with 10 bases between them. CDR1 is SGHAT and CDR2 is FQNNGV in the germline V gene. CDR3 nucleotide sequence: TGTGCCAGCAGCTTAGGGCCGGTGGGTACGCAGTATTTT. Translating it yields CASSLGPVGTQYF.

This clone turned up a few times. This chain uses TRBV5-1 with TRBJ1-1; the D gene is possibly TRBD1 (5 bases). V dropped 0 bases and J dropped 5 bases, with 11 bases sitting between them. Germline lookup yields CDR1 SGHRS and CDR2 YFSETQ. This CDR3 has 14 residues. CDR3 nucleotide sequence: TGCGCCAGCAGCTTGGAGGGCGGGGGGACTGAAGCTTTCTTT. It specifies CASSLEGGGTEAFF.

In its sample, this clone was seen once. The chain employs TRBV6-4 and TRBJ2-7, with D possibly being TRBD1 or TRBD2 (5 bases each). Germline V gene lookup returns CDR1 MRHNA and CDR2 SNTAGT. CDR3 length: 11 residues. Trimming pared 6 bases from V and 8 bases from J, leaving 11 bases between. The CDR3 here is CASRSGTKQYF. The CDR3 DNA reads TGTGCCAGCAGGTCCGGGACCAAGCAGTACTTC.

About this clone itself: The junction and the germline gene differ at one end; a read error may be behind it. V gene TRBV6-1 combines with J gene TRBJ2-3; possible D gene TRBD2, 5 bases. The CDR3 is 15 residues long. From germline, CDR1 is MNHNS and CDR2 SASEGT. CDR3 protein: CAISNLGLGTDTQYF. The CDR3 DNA reads as TGTGCCATCAGTAACCTCGGACTGGGGACAGATACGCAGTATTTT.